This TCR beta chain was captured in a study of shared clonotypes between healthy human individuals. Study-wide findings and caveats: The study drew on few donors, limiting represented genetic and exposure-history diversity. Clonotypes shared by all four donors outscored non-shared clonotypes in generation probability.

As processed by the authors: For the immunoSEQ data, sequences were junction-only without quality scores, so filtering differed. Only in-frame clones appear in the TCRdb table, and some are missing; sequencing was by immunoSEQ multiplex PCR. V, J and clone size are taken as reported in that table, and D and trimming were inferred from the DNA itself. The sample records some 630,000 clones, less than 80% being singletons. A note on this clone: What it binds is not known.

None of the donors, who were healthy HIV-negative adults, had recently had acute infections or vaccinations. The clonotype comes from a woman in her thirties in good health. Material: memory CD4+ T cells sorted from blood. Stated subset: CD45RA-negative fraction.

The CDR3 coding sequence is TGTGCCAGCAGTGGGACTAGCGGAAACACCGGGGAGCTGTTTTTT. Its translation: CASSGTSGNTGELFF. V and J are TRBV2 and TRBJ2-2, with 10 bases lining up with TRBD2. Losses at the gene ends were 4 bases for V and 2 bases for J; bases not matched to a gene: 1. The length of the CDR3 is 15 residues. Germline V gene lookup returns CDR1 SNHLY and CDR2 FYNNEI.